These 8 T cell receptor beta chains were sequenced from one sample in a study of blood T cell repertoires in COVID-19. The method was immunoSEQ multiplex PCR; TCRdb's version includes in-frame clones alone and lacks a portion of them. The sample yields around 110,000 clones, approximately 87% seen once. The material sequenced was peripheral blood. These receptors came from a man aged 30 to 45 with acute or convalescent COVID-19.

J is TRBJ2-3 and V is TRBV5-4; 7 nucleotides match TRBD1. The CDR3 totals 16 residues. The junction had 12 bases not matched to a gene; V was cut back by 4 bases and J by 4 bases. In germline, CDR1 is SGHNT, CDR2 YYREEE (reference sequence). The CDR3 protein is CASSLNRGAESDTQYF. DNA for the CDR3: TGTGCCAGCAGCCTAAACAGGGGCGCTGAGTCAGATACGCAGTATTTT.

The chain recombines TRBV5-5 with TRBJ2-2; 9 bases align to TRBD1. This CDR3 has 15 amino acids. Germline V gene data show CDR1 as SGHKS and CDR2 as YYEKEE (reference sequence). The trim removed 3 bases at V and 5 bases at J, leaving 5 bases unmatched. The DNA of the CDR3 is TGTGCCAGCAGCTCAGGACAGGGGAAGACCGGGGAGCTGTTTTTT. Protein: CASSSGQGKTGELFF. The whole variable domain, filled in from reference TRBV5-5 and TRBJ2-2, reads DAGVTQSPTHLIKTRGQQVTLRCSPISGHKSVSWYQQVLGQGPQFIFQYYEKEERGRGNFPDRFSARQFPNYSSELNVNALLLGDSALYLCASSSGQGKTGELFFGEGSRLTVL.

This chain connects TRBV5-4 to TRBJ2-3, with a weak D call TRBD2 (5 bases). Germline assignment: CDR1 SGHNT and CDR2 YYREEE (reference sequence). CDR3 length equals 14 residues. The V gene lost 0 bases and the J gene lost 5 bases, with 10 bases spanning the gap. This chain's CDR3 is CASSLGVALDTQYF. CDR3 sequence (DNA): TGTGCCAGCAGCTTGGGGGTAGCGCTAGATACGCAGTATTTT. The variable domain in full, completed from reference TRBV5-4 and TRBJ2-3, reads ETGVTQSPTHLIKTRGQQVTLRCSSQSGHNTVSWYQQALGQGPQFIFQYYREEENGRGNFPPRFSGLQFPNYSSELNVNALELDDSALYLCASSLGVALDTQYFGPGTRLTVL.

The chain is built from TRBV6-5 and TRBJ2-1, with 9 bases aligning to TRBD2. Germline trimming cut 4 bases from V and 6 bases from J; bases unmatched to any gene: 4. Germline assignment: CDR1 MNHEY and CDR2 SVGAGI. CDR3 length equals 14 residues. The CDR3 loop is CASSLAGAPNEQFF. CDR3 nucleotide sequence: TGTGCCAGCAGTTTAGCGGGAGCCCCCAATGAGCAGTTCTTC.

This clone was seen a few times. The chain is built from TRBV9 and TRBJ2-5; 11 bases agree with TRBD2. The J segment lost 4 bases and the V segment lost 1 base, leaving 3 bases of the junction unmatched. The V gene's germline CDR1 is SGDLS and CDR2 YYNGEE. The CDR3 runs 15 residues. CDR3 sequence reads: CASSVTSGSRETQYF. CDR3 nucleotides: TGTGCCAGCAGCGTAACTAGCGGGAGTCGAGAGACCCAGTACTTC.

The chain is built from TRBV5-1 and TRBJ1-1; D remains unclear. Per the germline V gene, CDR1 is SGHRS and CDR2 is YFSETQ. The V end was cut by 2 bases, the J end by 4 bases, with 12 bases between. This CDR3 has 14 amino acids. The chain's CDR3 is CASSLSGQITEAFF. As DNA, the CDR3 is TGCGCCAGCAGCTTATCTGGGCAGATCACTGAAGCTTTCTTT.

The chain uses TRBV7-8 and TRBJ2-2; TRBD1 matches at 12 bases. The CDR3 totals 15 residues. The V and J ends lost 2 bases and 10 bases, in that order; junction bases with no gene match: 5. Per germline, CDR1 SGHVS and CDR2 FQNEAQ. CDR3 DNA: TGTGCCAGCAGCTTACCCGGGACAGGGGGCGCGGAGCTGTTTTTT. Translation: CASSLPGTGGAELFF.

V gene TRBV28 combines with J gene TRBJ2-3; D is perhaps TRBD2 (5 bases). Germline V gives CDR1 MDHEN, CDR2 SYDVKM. The CDR3 totals 14 residues. Trimming cost V 6 bases and J 0 bases, with 10 bases left between them. DNA of the CDR3: TGTGCCAGCAGCCTTACGGGGAGCACAGATACGCAGTATTTT. Encoded protein: CASSLTGSTDTQYF.